These T cell receptor beta chains were read from a single sample in a study of OX40 agonist ivuxolimab in advanced cancers. The method was immunoSEQ multiplex PCR; TCRdb's version includes in-frame clones alone and lacks a portion of them. The sample consists of tens of thousands of clones, around 91% of them appearing once. The input for sequencing was CD4+ or CD8+ T cells sorted from blood, taken in a trial of the OX40 agonist ivuxolimab. The receptors were sampled from an adult with an advanced solid tumor such as melanoma, head and neck, liver or kidney cancer. CDR3s include the opening cysteine and the closing phenylalanine or tryptophan. D genes are given only for firm matches. Size values are once, few and many counts, or a class for expanded clones, and some rows have none.

D gene,J gene,V gene,clone size,CDR3 protein,CDR3 DNA
TRBD2,TRBJ2-7,TRBV5-1,.,CASSLSSGTSGKYEQYF,TGCGCCAGCAGCTTGTCTTCGGGGACTAGCGGGAAATACGAGCAGTACTTC
.,TRBJ1-5,TRBV19,.,CASSIQGSNQPQHF,TGTGCCAGTAGTATTCAGGGTAGCAATCAGCCCCAGCATTTT
.,TRBJ2-3,TRBV5-1,.,CASSLGGGAVTDTQYF,TGCGCCAGCAGCTTGGGCGGAGGGGCGGTCACAGATACGCAGTATTTT
.,TRBJ2-2,TRBV5-1,.,CASSPTISNTGELFF,TGCGCCAGCAGCCCCACTATATCCAACACCGGGGAGCTGTTTTTT
TRBD1,TRBJ2-2,TRBV10-2,.,CASKYGTGRPGELFF,TGCGCCAGCAAATATGGGACAGGGAGGCCCGGGGAGCTGTTTTTT
.,TRBJ1-2,TRBV15,.,CATSRDVGSGGYTF,TGTGCCACCAGCAGAGATGTAGGGTCCGGCGGCTACACCTTC
TRBD1,TRBJ1-2,TRBV4-2,.,CASKDRGSGGYTF,TGTGCCAGCAAAGACAGGGGTAGCGGTGGCTACACCTTC
TRBD1,TRBJ2-3,TRBV4-3,.,CASSLGTRDRGQRVSSTDTQYF,TGCGCCAGCAGCCTTGGGACCCGGGACAGGGGGCAGCGAGTATCTAGCACAGATACGCAGTATTTT
.,TRBJ2-3,TRBV4-2,.,CASSQAEHTQYF,TGTGCCAGCAGCCAAGCCGAACATACGCAGTATTTT
.,TRBJ1-2,TRBV7-9,.,CASSRKDSRYGYTF,TGTGCCAGCAGCCGCAAGGACAGCCGGTATGGCTACACCTTC
.,TRBJ2-7,TRBV18,once,CASSPRSFEQYF,TGTGCCAGCTCACCACGGTCCTTCGAGCAGTACTTC
TRBD1,TRBJ2-7,TRBV11-2,.,CASSATGTGMYEQYF,TGTGCCAGCAGCGCGACTGGGACAGGGATGTACGAGCAGTACTTC
.,TRBJ2-7,TRBV7-8,.,CASSPKFFKEQYF,TGTGCCAGCAGCCCGAAGTTTTTTAAAGAGCAGTACTTC
.,TRBJ1-1,TRBV7-9,.,CASSLVENTEAFF,TGTGCCAGCAGCTTAGTTGAGAACACTGAAGCTTTCTTT
.,TRBJ2-7,TRBV10-3,.,CAISGTPPYEQYF,TGTGCCATCTCCGGGACGCCACCCTACGAGCAGTACTTC
TRBD1,TRBJ2-7,TRBV7-9,.,CASSNRGSSYEQYF,TGTGCCAGCAGCAACAGGGGGTCATCCTACGAGCAGTACTTC
.,TRBJ2-1,TRBV6-5,.,CASSYGTSSYNEQFF,TGTGCCAGCAGTTATGGTACAAGCTCCTACAATGAGCAGTTCTTC
TRBD1,TRBJ1-1,TRBV30,.,CAWSTGQVNTEAFF,TGTGCCTGGAGTACCGGACAGGTGAACACTGAAGCTTTCTTT